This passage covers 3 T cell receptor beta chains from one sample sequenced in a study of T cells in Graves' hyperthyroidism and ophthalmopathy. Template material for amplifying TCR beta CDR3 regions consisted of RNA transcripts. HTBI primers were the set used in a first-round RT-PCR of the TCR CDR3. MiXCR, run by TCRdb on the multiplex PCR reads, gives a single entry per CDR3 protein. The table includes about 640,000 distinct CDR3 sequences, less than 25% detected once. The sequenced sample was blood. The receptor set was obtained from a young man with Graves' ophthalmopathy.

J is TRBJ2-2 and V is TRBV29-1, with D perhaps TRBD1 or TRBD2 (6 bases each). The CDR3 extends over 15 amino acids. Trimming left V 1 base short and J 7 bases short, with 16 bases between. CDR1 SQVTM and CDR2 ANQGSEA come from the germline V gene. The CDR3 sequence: CSVEARGGRGGELFF. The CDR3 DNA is TGCAGCGTTGAAGCCCGAGGGGGGCGCGGCGGGGAGCTGTTTTTT.

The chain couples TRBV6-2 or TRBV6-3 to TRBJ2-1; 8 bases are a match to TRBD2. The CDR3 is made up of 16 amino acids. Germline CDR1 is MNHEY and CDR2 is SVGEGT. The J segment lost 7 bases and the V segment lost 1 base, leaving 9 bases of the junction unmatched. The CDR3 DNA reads TGTGCCAGCAGTTACTGGGGCCAGCGGGAGTATAATGAGCAGTTCTTC. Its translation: CASSYWGQREYNEQFF.

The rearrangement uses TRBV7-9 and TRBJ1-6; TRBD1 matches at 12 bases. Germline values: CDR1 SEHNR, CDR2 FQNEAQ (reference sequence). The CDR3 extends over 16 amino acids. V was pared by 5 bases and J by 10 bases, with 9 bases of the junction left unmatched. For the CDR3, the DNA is TGTGCCAGCAGCCGTATCGGGACAGGGGGCGGCTCACCCCTCCACTTT. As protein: CASSRIGTGGGSPLHF.